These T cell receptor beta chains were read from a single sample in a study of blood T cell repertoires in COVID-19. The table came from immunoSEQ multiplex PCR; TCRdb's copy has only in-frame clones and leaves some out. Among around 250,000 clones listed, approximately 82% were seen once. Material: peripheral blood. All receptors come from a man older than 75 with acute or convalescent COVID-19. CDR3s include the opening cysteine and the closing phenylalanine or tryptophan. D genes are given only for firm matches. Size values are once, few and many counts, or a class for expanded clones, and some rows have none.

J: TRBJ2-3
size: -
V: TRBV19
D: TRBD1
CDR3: CASTARDRGNTQYF
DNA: TGTGCCAGTACCGCCCGGGACAGGGGAAATACGCAGTATTTT

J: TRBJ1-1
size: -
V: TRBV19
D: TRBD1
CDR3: CASSARDSNTEAFF
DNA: TGTGCCAGTAGTGCCCGGGACAGCAACACTGAAGCTTTCTTT

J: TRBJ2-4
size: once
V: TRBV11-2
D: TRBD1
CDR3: CASSLGTGVLAKNIQYF
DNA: TGTGCCAGCAGCTTAGGGACAGGAGTACTAGCCAAAAACATTCAGTACTTC

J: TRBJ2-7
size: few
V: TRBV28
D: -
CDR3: CASSLGSSYEQYF
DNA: TGTGCCAGCAGTTTAGGGAGCAGTTACGAGCAGTACTTC

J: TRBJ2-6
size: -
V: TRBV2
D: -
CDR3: CASGRGSGANVLTF
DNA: TGTGCCAGCGGTAGAGGATCTGGGGCCAACGTCCTGACTTTC

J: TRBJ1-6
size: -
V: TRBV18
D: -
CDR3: CASSQGSGVNSPLHF
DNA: TGTGCCAGCTCACAGGGGTCAGGGGTGAATTCACCCCTCCACTTT

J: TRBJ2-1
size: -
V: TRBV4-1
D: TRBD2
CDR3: CASSQDPGRVGFF
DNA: TGCGCCAGCAGCCAAGATCCCGGGAGGGTTGGGTTCTTC

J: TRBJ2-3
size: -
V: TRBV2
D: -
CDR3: CASSEMRQDTQYF
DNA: TGTGCCAGCAGTGAAATGCGGCAAGATACGCAGTATTTT

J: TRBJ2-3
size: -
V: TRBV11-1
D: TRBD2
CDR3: CASSFGTSGTDTQYF
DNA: TGTGCCAGCAGCTTCGGGACTAGCGGCACAGATACGCAGTATTTT

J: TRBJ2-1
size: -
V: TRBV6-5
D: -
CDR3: CATLRGQGGYNEQFF
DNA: TGTGCAACGCTACGGGGGCAGGGGGGTTACAATGAGCAGTTCTTC

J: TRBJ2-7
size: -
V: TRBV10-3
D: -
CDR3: CAISGAGEGEQYF
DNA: TGTGCCATCAGTGGGGCAGGGGAGGGCGAGCAGTACTTC

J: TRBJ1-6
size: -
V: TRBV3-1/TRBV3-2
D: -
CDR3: CASSGILFEGVNSPLHF
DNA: TGTGCCAGCAGCGGAATCCTTTTTGAGGGCGTTAATTCACCCCTCCACTTT

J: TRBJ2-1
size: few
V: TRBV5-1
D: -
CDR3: CASSYVAGNEQFF
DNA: TGCGCCAGCAGCTACGTGGCGGGCAATGAGCAGTTCTTC

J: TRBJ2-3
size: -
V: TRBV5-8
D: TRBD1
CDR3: CASSRTGDTDTQYF
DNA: TGTGCCAGCAGTAGGACAGGGGACACAGATACGCAGTATTTT

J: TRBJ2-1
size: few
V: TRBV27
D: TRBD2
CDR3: CASSPIPGLAGKNEQFF
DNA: TGTGCCAGCAGCCCCATCCCGGGACTAGCGGGGAAGAATGAGCAGTTCTTC

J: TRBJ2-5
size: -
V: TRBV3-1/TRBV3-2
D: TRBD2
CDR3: CASSHWGLGIQETQYF
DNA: TGTGCCAGCAGCCATTGGGGACTAGGAATCCAAGAGACCCAGTACTTC

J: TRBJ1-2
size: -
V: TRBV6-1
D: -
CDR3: CASSERGVPQYGYTF
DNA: TGTGCCAGCAGTGAACGGGGGGTCCCCCAATATGGCTACACCTTC

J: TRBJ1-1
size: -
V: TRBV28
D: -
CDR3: CASSKGGNTEAFF
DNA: TGTGCCAGCAGTAAAGGGGGGAACACTGAAGCTTTCTTT

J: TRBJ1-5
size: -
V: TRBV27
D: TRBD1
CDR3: CASSPRNRGDSNQPQHF
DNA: TGTGCCAGCAGTCCCAGAAACAGGGGGGATAGCAATCAGCCCCAGCATTTT

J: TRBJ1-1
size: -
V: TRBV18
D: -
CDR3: CASSLQLNTEAFF
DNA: TGTGCCAGCTCACTACAGCTGAACACTGAAGCTTTCTTT

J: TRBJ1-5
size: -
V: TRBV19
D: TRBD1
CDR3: CASRTRDRGLISQPQHF
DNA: TGTGCCAGTAGGACCCGGGACAGGGGTCTTATAAGTCAGCCCCAGCATTTT

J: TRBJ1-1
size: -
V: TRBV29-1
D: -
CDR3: CSALGRVNTEAFF
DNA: TGCAGCGCCTTAGGCAGGGTGAACACTGAAGCTTTCTTT